The 11 T cell receptor beta chains below were found in one sample sequenced in a study of blood T cells in healthy people across ages. Next came a second PCR, run for about 6 to 12 cycles, which used a sample-barcoded 5' primer along with a J-beta primer mix. TCRdb reprocessed the 5' RACE reads via MiXCR and lists one record per CDR3 protein. The data contain roughly 800,000 distinct CDR3 sequences, more than 20% of them singletons. The sample was also reused in another study, on T cells of mothers and their children.

The sample was blood. The receptor source for this set is a boy aged 5-17 years in good health.

The chain recombines TRBV29-1 with TRBJ2-1; 11 bases agree with TRBD2. V lost 3 bases to trimming and J lost 10 bases; unmatched junction nucleotides: 11. Germline lookup yields CDR1 SQVTM and CDR2 ANQGSEA. The CDR3 has 15 residues. The CDR3 loop is CSVDRGLAGGGEQFF. The DNA of the CDR3 is TGCAGCGTTGATCGCGGGCTAGCGGGAGGCGGAGAGCAGTTCTTC.

This chain uses TRBV6-4 with TRBJ1-1; no reliable D call. The V gene lost 5 bases and the J gene lost 1 base, with 8 bases spanning the gap. This CDR3 has 13 amino acids. The germline V gene encodes CDR1 MRHNA and CDR2 SNTAGT. The CDR3 bases are TGTGCCAGCAGTTCCTCGCGGAACACTGAAGCTTTCTTT. Amino acid sequence: CASSSSRNTEAFF.

This clonotype was detected a few times. The chain employs TRBV6-2 or TRBV6-3 and TRBJ1-2; 7 nucleotides agree with TRBD1. This CDR3 is 13 amino acids long. The V and J ends lost 5 bases and 7 bases, in that order; junction bases with no gene match: 7. Germline lookup yields CDR1 MNHEY and CDR2 SVGEGT. CDR3: CASSPLGTVGYTF. As DNA, the CDR3 is TGTGCCAGCAGTCCACTCGGGACAGTTGGCTACACCTTC.

In its sample, this clonotype was seen a few times. V usage is TRBV12-3 or TRBV12-4 and J usage is TRBJ2-3, with 7 bases aligning to TRBD2. The CDR3 has 14 amino acids. The trim removed 2 bases at V and 3 bases at J, leaving 2 bases unmatched. The CDR3 nucleotides are TGTGCCAGCAGTTTAATAGCGGGTACAGATACGCAGTATTTT. Translating it yields CASSLIAGTDTQYF.

The chain uses TRBV28 and TRBJ2-2, with D unresolved. CDR3 length: 14 residues. Germline CDR1 MDHEN, CDR2 SYDVKM. V dropped 11 bases and J dropped 0 bases, with 13 bases sitting between them. The CDR3 loop reads CALKGQTNTGELFF. CDR3 sequence (DNA): TGTGCCCTAAAGGGCCAGACGAACACCGGGGAGCTGTTTTTT.

The chain joins TRBV29-1 to TRBJ2-7; the D gene is possibly TRBD2 (6 bases). The CDR3 runs to 18 residues. Germline V CDR1 and CDR2: SQVTM, ANQGSEA. V was trimmed by 6 bases and J by 0 bases, leaving 27 bases between them. The CDR3 bases are TGCAGCGTCCGGGTCGTATCGGATGAGGGGAGGCCCTCCTACGAGCAGTACTTC. As protein: CSVRVVSDEGRPSYEQYF.

V gene TRBV27 combines with J gene TRBJ1-5; tentative D call: TRBD1 (6 bases). Looked up from germline, CDR1 is MNHEY and CDR2 is SMNVEV (reference sequence). V was trimmed by 4 bases and J by 1 base, leaving 23 bases between them. The CDR3 runs 19 residues. The CDR3 sequence is CASSSLKGGALESNQPQHF. In DNA form, the CDR3 reads TGTGCCAGCAGTTCGTTAAAGGGGGGCGCGCTCGAAAGCAATCAGCCCCAGCATTTT.

This rearrangement joins TRBV29-1 to TRBJ1-2; a weak D match, TRBD1 (5 bases). Germline V gene sequence: CDR1 SQVTM, CDR2 ANQGSEA. The V and J ends lost 1 base and 8 bases respectively, with 14 bases between them. CDR3 length: 13 residues. The CDR3 coding sequence is TGCAGCGTTGAAGTGCGGCAGGGTAAGGGCTACACCTTC. Protein product: CSVEVRQGKGYTF.

The gene calls are TRBV29-1 and TRBJ2-3, with D possibly TRBD2 on 5 matching bases. Germline CDR1 and CDR2: SQVTM and ANQGSEA. The CDR3 sequence is 16 residues long. V shed 6 bases and J shed 3 bases, with 22 bases lying between them. The DNA for the CDR3 is TGCAGCGTCGACCTAAGAGAGGGCTTTTTGACAGATACGCAGTATTTT. Translated: CSVDLREGFLTDTQYF.

This chain joins TRBV28 and TRBJ1-6; D uncertain. The V gene's germline CDR1 is MDHEN and CDR2 SYDVKM. This CDR3 is built from 17 residues. V was pared by 1 base and J by 0 bases, with 10 bases between. CDR3 loop: CASSLSEESSYNSPLHF. CDR3 sequence (DNA): TGTGCCAGCAGTTTATCGGAGGAGAGCTCCTATAATTCACCCCTCCACTTT.

The chain is built from TRBV6-5 and TRBJ2-5; 9 positions match TRBD2. Per germline, CDR1 MNHEY and CDR2 SVGAGI. The CDR3 loop spans 15 amino acids. With V trimmed by 0 bases and J by 5 bases, 4 bases remained unmatched. The CDR3 DNA reads TGTGCCAGCAGTTACTCTCCTAGCGGGGTGGAGACCCAGTACTTC. Protein sequence: CASSYSPSGVETQYF.